This is a list of T cell receptor beta chains from one sample in a study of blood T cell repertoires in COVID-19. Method: immunoSEQ multiplex PCR; TCRdb's copy keeps in-frame clones and lacks some. The sample lists approximately 210,000 clones, about 85% occurring once. Material for sequencing was peripheral blood. The receptors were sampled from a human donor in a cohort sampled during active COVID-19. Both conserved end residues are part of each CDR3. Fields, in order: J gene, V gene, CDR3 protein.

J gene: TRBJ1-1
V gene: TRBV19
CDR3 protein: CASSGGQAGATEAFF

J gene: TRBJ1-1
V gene: TRBV29-1
CDR3 protein: CSVRTGGAPTEAFF

J gene: TRBJ1-5
V gene: TRBV19
CDR3 protein: CASSIVQGPQPQHF

J gene: TRBJ2-1
V gene: TRBV5-1
CDR3 protein: CASSLDSASRFF

J gene: TRBJ1-1
V gene: TRBV6-5
CDR3 protein: CASRRGTGRDPEAFF

J gene: TRBJ2-7
V gene: TRBV5-6
CDR3 protein: CASSLGGDRDLAEYF

J gene: TRBJ2-3
V gene: TRBV4-1
CDR3 protein: CASSQEGLGTGGLDTQYF

J gene: TRBJ2-2
V gene: TRBV7-2
CDR3 protein: CASSLVPTGGPGELFF

J gene: TRBJ1-2
V gene: TRBV7-8
CDR3 protein: CASSDWTGGGYTF

J gene: TRBJ1-1
V gene: TRBV14
CDR3 protein: CASSQNRGRNTEAFF

J gene: TRBJ1-1
V gene: TRBV5-8
CDR3 protein: CASSLIYRGTEAFF

J gene: TRBJ2-5
V gene: TRBV4-1
CDR3 protein: CASSLPGQGVETQYF

J gene: TRBJ2-5
V gene: TRBV5-1
CDR3 protein: CASSEGLAGVETQYF

J gene: TRBJ1-2
V gene: TRBV18
CDR3 protein: CASSPEPQGVGGYTF

J gene: TRBJ1-1
V gene: TRBV6-5
CDR3 protein: CASSYGQTPRNTEAFF

J gene: TRBJ2-1
V gene: TRBV20-1
CDR3 protein: CSVLIENEQFF

J gene: TRBJ2-1
V gene: TRBV15
CDR3 protein: CATSSKTGGPNEQFF

J gene: TRBJ2-1
V gene: TRBV19
CDR3 protein: CASPRDEQFF

J gene: TRBJ1-1
V gene: TRBV6-5
CDR3 protein: CASSRRQGGNTEAFF

J gene: TRBJ1-1
V gene: TRBV10-2
CDR3 protein: CASSAPEQGGTEAFF

J gene: TRBJ1-6
V gene: TRBV20-1
CDR3 protein: CSASYSHEPNSPLHF

J gene: TRBJ1-1
V gene: TRBV2
CDR3 protein: CASRERGGSGNTEAFF

J gene: TRBJ1-6
V gene: TRBV6-6
CDR3 protein: CASSYHSNSPLHF